These 22 T cell receptor beta chains originate from one sample sequenced in a study of blood T cell repertoires in COVID-19. Assay: immunoSEQ multiplex PCR; the TCRdb copy retains only in-frame clones and omits some. This sample has about 270,000 clones, with roughly 85% found just once. Material for sequencing was PBMCs or T cells enriched from blood (not recorded which). These receptor sequences come from a woman aged 50 to 65 with acute COVID-19.

The V gene is TRBV18, the J gene TRBJ2-5; TRBD2 matches 9 bases. The CDR3 consists of 15 residues. Trimming took 0 bases from V and 6 from J; bases not matched to a gene: 5. From germline, CDR1 is KGHSH and CDR2 LQKENI. In DNA, the CDR3 is TGTGCCAGCTCACCACCGACTAGCGGCGGGCAGACCCAGTACTTC. Protein: CASSPPTSGGQTQYF.

This clone was counted a single time. The rearrangement joins TRBV18 to TRBJ1-1, with a tentative D call TRBD1 (6 bases). Trimming left V 5 bases short and J 3 bases short, with 19 bases between. CDR1 and CDR2 from the germline V gene are KGHSH and LQKENI. The CDR3 spans 16 residues. The CDR3 sequence is CASSTGTGIGDTEAFF. In DNA form, the CDR3 reads TGTGCCAGCTCAACGGGCACAGGGATCGGGGACACTGAAGCTTTCTTT.

V is TRBV30 and J is TRBJ1-2, with D possibly being TRBD1 (5 bases). This CDR3 has 12 amino acids. CDR1 and CDR2 from the germline V gene are GTSNPN and SVGIG (reference sequence). Trimming stripped 1 base from V and 9 bases from J, with 12 bases between. CDR3 sequence: CAWSAHPGSYTF. CDR3 DNA sequence: TGTGCCTGGAGTGCCCACCCAGGGAGCTACACCTTC.

This chain connects TRBV3-1 (or the pseudogene TRBV3-2) to TRBJ1-4, with a possible D match to TRBD1 (5 bases). V lost 2 bases to trimming and J lost 8 bases, with 15 bases between them. The CDR3 spans 15 residues. Per the germline V gene, CDR1 is LGHDT and CDR2 is YNNKEL (reference sequence). The CDR3 DNA sequence: TGTGCCAGCAGCCAATGGTTACAGGATGAAGAAAAACTGTTTTTT. Translating it yields CASSQWLQDEEKLFF.

The rearrangement links TRBV4-1 to TRBJ1-2, with D hard to call. Trimming pared 4 bases from V and 0 bases from J, leaving 9 bases between. Germline assignment: CDR1 MGHRA and CDR2 YSYEKL. This CDR3 region has 14 residues. The CDR3 nucleotides read TGCGCCAGCAGCCCCGTGGGAGCTAACTATGGCTACACCTTC. Translation: CASSPVGANYGYTF.

The J gene is TRBJ1-5, the V gene TRBV30, with D perhaps matching TRBD1 (6 bases). The CDR3 has 14 residues. V dropped 0 bases and J dropped 4 bases, with 10 bases sitting between them. Germline assignment: CDR1 GTSNPN and CDR2 SVGIG (reference sequence). The CDR3 DNA follows: TGTGCCTGGAGTGTAGGGGGTCTGAATCAGCCCCAGCATTTT. It translates to CAWSVGGLNQPQHF.

This clone was seen more than once but under ten times. The rearrangement joins TRBV2 to TRBJ2-1; perhaps TRBD1 as D (5 bases). V dropped 0 bases and J dropped 8 bases, with 14 bases sitting between them. The germline CDR1 and CDR2 sequences are SNHLY and FYNNEI. The CDR3 has 15 residues. CDR3 nucleotide sequence: TGTGCCAGCAGTGAAGCTCAGGGTCTATTCGATGAGCAGTTCTTC. This gives the protein CASSEAQGLFDEQFF.

The rearrangement links TRBV27 to TRBJ1-1, with D perhaps matching TRBD1 (6 bases). There are 16 residues in the CDR3. Germline values: CDR1 MNHEY, CDR2 SMNVEV (reference sequence). V was cut by 3 bases and J by 0 bases, with 14 bases left in between. The CDR3 DNA sequence: TGTGCCAGCAGTTTTGGGGGGGCAGGGCTGAACACTGAAGCTTTCTTT. Translated, it gives CASSFGGAGLNTEAFF.

The V and J genes are TRBV9 and TRBJ1-2; 8 bases line up with TRBD1. V lost 4 bases, J lost 0 bases, and 5 bases stayed unmatched. The CDR3 loop spans 15 amino acids. CDR1 and CDR2 from the germline V gene are SGDLS and YYNGEE. Here the CDR3 reads CASSFGQGTNYGYTF. The CDR3 bases are TGTGCCAGCAGCTTCGGACAGGGAACTAACTATGGCTACACCTTC.

The rearrangement links TRBV18 to TRBJ1-1; maybe TRBD1 (5 bases). The germline V gene has CDR1 KGHSH and CDR2 LQKENI. The CDR3 consists of 13 residues. Between the trimmed V and J ends, which lost 8 bases and 3 bases, there was a span of 13 bases. CDR3 loop: CASLKGQDTEAFF. CDR3 nucleotide sequence: TGTGCCAGCCTCAAGGGGCAGGACACTGAAGCTTTCTTT.

The rearrangement links TRBV20-1 to TRBJ1-5, with 10 bases fitting TRBD1. The germline V gene encodes CDR1 DFQATT and CDR2 SNEGSKA (reference sequence). This CDR3 region has 19 residues. The V segment lost 3 bases and the J segment 5 bases; nucleotides outside the gene matches: 19. CDR3 loop: CSASSGGTGDSEADQPQHF. CDR3 DNA: TGCAGTGCTAGTTCAGGCGGGACAGGGGATTCGGAAGCGGATCAGCCCCAGCATTTT.

This sequence joins TRBV19 and TRBJ1-2, with D perhaps matching TRBD1 (5 bases). Germline V lookup: CDR1 LNHDA, CDR2 SQIVND (reference sequence). The length of the CDR3 is 15 residues. The ends were cut back, 3 bases at V and 4 bases at J, with 15 bases in the middle. The CDR3 here is CASSMGQIISYGYTF. In DNA, the CDR3 is TGTGCCAGTAGTATGGGGCAGATAATTTCCTATGGCTACACCTTC.

The genes are TRBV5-1 and TRBJ2-7; 7 bases map to TRBD1. In germline, CDR1 is SGHRS, CDR2 YFSETQ. This CDR3 is built from 15 residues. The ends lost 4 bases at V and 2 bases at J; junction bases unmatched: 9. The chain's CDR3 is CASSPVTGVPYEQYF. DNA of the CDR3: TGCGCCAGCAGCCCTGTCACAGGGGTCCCCTACGAGCAGTACTTC.

In this sample, this clone turned up a few times. The chain employs TRBV5-6 and TRBJ1-6; D might be TRBD1 (6 bases). The germline V gene has CDR1 SGHDT and CDR2 YYEEEE. V lost 3 bases and J lost 9, with 19 bases in between. The CDR3 extends over 16 amino acids. The CDR3 protein is CASSSKGFTGTSPLHF. In nucleotides, the CDR3 is TGTGCCAGCAGCTCCAAGGGGTTCACAGGGACTTCACCCCTCCACTTT. The variable domain in full, completed from reference TRBV5-6 and TRBJ1-6, reads DAGVTQSPTHLIKTRGQQVTLRCSPKSGHDTVSWYQQALGQGPQFIFQYYEEEERQRGNFPDRFSGHQFPNYSSELNVNALLLGDSALYLCASSSKGFTGTSPLHFGNGTRLTVT.

The CDR3 loop reads CASSLPGTGVSPLHF. For the CDR3, the DNA is TGTGCCAGCAGCTTGCCCGGGACAGGGGTTTCACCCCTCCACTTT. V is TRBV5-4 and J is TRBJ1-6, with 10 positions matching TRBD1. Germline V gene data show CDR1 as SGHNT and CDR2 as YYREEE (reference sequence). The CDR3 runs to 15 residues. Trimming cost V 1 base and J 9 bases; bases outside gene matches: 4.

The chain is built from TRBV18 and TRBJ1-1, with D perhaps matching TRBD1 (6 bases). CDR3 length: 13 amino acids. CDR1 is KGHSH and CDR2 is LQKENI in the germline V gene. Deletions cut 5 bases from V and 5 bases from J, with 12 bases between. The CDR3 loop is CASSWDIRTEAFF. CDR3 nucleotide sequence: TGTGCCAGCTCATGGGACATACGGACTGAAGCTTTCTTT.

V usage is TRBV27 and J usage is TRBJ1-6, with a possible D match to TRBD1 (6 bases). This CDR3 contains 17 residues. Germline V gives CDR1 MNHEY, CDR2 SMNVEV (reference sequence). Deletions cut 1 base from V and 10 bases from J, with 20 bases between. The CDR3 protein is CASSLFGAGRGDSPLHF. CDR3 nucleotide sequence: TGTGCCAGCAGTTTATTTGGGGCGGGCAGGGGTGACTCACCCCTCCACTTT.

This chain connects TRBV20-1 to TRBJ2-7, with 10 bases identical to TRBD2. The CDR3 totals 14 residues. In germline, CDR1 is DFQATT, CDR2 SNEGSKA (reference sequence). V trimming: 3 bases; J trimming: 4 bases; junction bases outside the gene matches: 6. CDR3 residues: CSASSLAGEYEQYF. The CDR3, as DNA: TGCAGTGCTAGTAGTCTAGCGGGGGAATACGAGCAGTACTTC.

The chain has TRBV9 and TRBJ1-2; D is unclear. V was pared by 0 bases and J by 0 bases, with 15 bases between. The CDR3 is made up of 17 amino acids. From germline, CDR1 is SGDLS and CDR2 YYNGEE. In DNA, the CDR3 is TGTGCCAGCAGCGTAGAAGGTCGCGGGTATTCTAACTATGGCTACACCTTC. This codes for CASSVEGRGYSNYGYTF.

The chain combines TRBV6-4 with TRBJ2-1; 10 nucleotides match TRBD1. Germline trimming cut 6 bases from V and 5 bases from J; bases unmatched to any gene: 4. Germline lookup yields CDR1 MRHNA and CDR2 SNTAGT. The CDR3 totals 14 residues. The CDR3 DNA is TGTGCCAGCAGGCGGACAGGGGGGAACAATGAGCAGTTCTTC. Its protein is CASRRTGGNNEQFF.

The V call is TRBV7-9, the J call TRBJ2-3; TRBD2 agrees at 9 bases. There are 14 residues in the CDR3. The germline V gene has CDR1 SEHNR and CDR2 FQNEAQ (reference sequence). Trimming took 5 bases from V and 5 from J; bases not matched to a gene: 5. The CDR3 region has the DNA TGTGCCAGCAGCCAAGCGGGGGGCGAAGATACGCAGTATTTT. Translated, it gives CASSQAGGEDTQYF.

The rearrangement joins TRBV21-1 to TRBJ2-3; the D segment call TRBD2 is taken from the table without a DNA check. TRBV21-1 is a pseudogene segment. The CDR3 length is 16 residues. In DNA, the CDR3 is TGTGCCAGCAGCTCCCGACTAGCGGGGGGGCTATATACGCAGTATTTT. As protein: CASSSRLAGGLYTQYF.